This T cell receptor beta chain was retrieved from a study of blood T cells in healthy people across ages. Whole-study findings and limits: It was held that diversity estimates obtained from one million T cells represented underestimates.

A second PCR, run for roughly 7 to 12 cycles, used a sample-barcoded 5' primer plus a J-beta primer mix. TCRdb re-called the 5' RACE reads through MiXCR, storing one row per CDR3 protein. The sample records about 570,000 distinct CDR3 sequences, 27% being singletons. This clonotype was detected a few times. What it recognizes is unknown. Sequences were obtained from blood. This clonotype originated in a woman aged 65 to 85 in good health.

The CDR3 here is CAIRGYSTDTQYF. In nucleotides, the CDR3 is TGTGCCATCAGGGGGTACAGCACAGATACGCAGTATTTT. The chain recombines TRBV10-3 with TRBJ2-3; D remains unclear. This CDR3 is built from 13 residues. The germline V gene has CDR1 ENHRY and CDR2 SYGVKD. V lost 6 bases, J lost 0 bases, and 7 bases lay in between.